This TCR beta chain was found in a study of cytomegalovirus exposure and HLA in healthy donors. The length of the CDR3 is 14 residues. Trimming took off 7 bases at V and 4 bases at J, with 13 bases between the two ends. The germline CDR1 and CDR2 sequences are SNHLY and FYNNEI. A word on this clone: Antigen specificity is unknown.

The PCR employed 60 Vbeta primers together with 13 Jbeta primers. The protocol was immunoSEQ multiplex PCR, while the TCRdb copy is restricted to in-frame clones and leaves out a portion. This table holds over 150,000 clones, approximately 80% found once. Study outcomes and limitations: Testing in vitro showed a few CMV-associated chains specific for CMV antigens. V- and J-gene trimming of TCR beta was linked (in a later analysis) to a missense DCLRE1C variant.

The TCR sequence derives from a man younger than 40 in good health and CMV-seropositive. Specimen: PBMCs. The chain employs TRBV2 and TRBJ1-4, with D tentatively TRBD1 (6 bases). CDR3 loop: CASTGGQDNEKLFF. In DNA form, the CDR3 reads TGTGCCAGCACTGGGGGACAAGATAATGAAAAACTGTTTTTT.